A selection of T cell receptor beta chains follows, all from one sample in a study of cytomegalovirus exposure and HLA in healthy donors. This table comes from immunoSEQ multiplex PCR, and its TCRdb copy is limited to in-frame clones, with some not included. The data show 120,000 to 150,000 clones, 65% to 85% seen once. Sequenced input: PBMCs. All receptors come from a male donor in good health and CMV-seronegative. CDR3s include the opening cysteine and the closing phenylalanine or tryptophan. Each record gives: clone size, J gene, D gene, V gene, CDR3 protein, CDR3 DNA. A D gene is named only where the DNA matches it firmly. Rows may omit the clone size; those that give it use once, few, many or a size class.

clone_size: -; j_call: TRBJ2-1; d_call: -; v_call: TRBV15; cdr3_aa: CATSRDFGEVESSYNEQFF; cdr3_nt: TGTGCCACCAGCAGAGATTTTGGGGAGGTGGAAAGCTCCTACAATGAGCAGTTCTTC
clone_size: -; j_call: TRBJ1-2; d_call: -; v_call: TRBV7-9; cdr3_aa: CATTPGYGYTF; cdr3_nt: TGTGCCACCACCCCCGGCTATGGCTACACCTTC
clone_size: -; j_call: TRBJ1-3; d_call: -; v_call: TRBV6-5; cdr3_aa: CASSYRGSGSGNTIYF; cdr3_nt: TGTGCCAGCAGTTACCGGGGTTCTGGGTCTGGAAACACCATATATTTT
clone_size: few; j_call: TRBJ2-7; d_call: -; v_call: TRBV6-1; cdr3_aa: CASSYLLRSYEQYF; cdr3_nt: TGTGCCAGCAGTTATCTACTCAGGTCCTACGAGCAGTACTTC
clone_size: -; j_call: TRBJ1-3; d_call: TRBD1; v_call: TRBV7-8; cdr3_aa: CASSKGPGQGNTIYF; cdr3_nt: TGTGCCAGCAGCAAAGGACCGGGACAGGGAAACACCATATATTTT
clone_size: few; j_call: TRBJ2-7; d_call: -; v_call: TRBV28; cdr3_aa: CASSLEIGADGSYEQYF; cdr3_nt: TGTGCCAGCAGTTTGGAGATCGGCGCCGACGGTTCCTACGAGCAGTACTTC
clone_size: -; j_call: TRBJ2-7; d_call: -; v_call: TRBV30; cdr3_aa: CAWSTRQGRGFDEQYF; cdr3_nt: TGTGCCTGGAGTACACGACAGGGGAGGGGGTTCGACGAGCAGTACTTC
clone_size: -; j_call: TRBJ2-2; d_call: -; v_call: TRBV30; cdr3_aa: CAWTGDTGELFF; cdr3_nt: TGTGCCTGGACAGGGGACACCGGGGAGCTGTTTTTT
clone_size: once; j_call: TRBJ1-2; d_call: -; v_call: TRBV19; cdr3_aa: CASSFLRSGYTF; cdr3_nt: TGTGCCAGTAGTTTTCTTAGATCGGGCTACACCTTC
clone_size: few; j_call: TRBJ2-1; d_call: -; v_call: TRBV25-1; cdr3_aa: CASGNRVGNEQFF; cdr3_nt: TGTGCCAGCGGAAACAGGGTTGGCAATGAGCAGTTCTTC
clone_size: -; j_call: TRBJ2-5; d_call: -; v_call: TRBV10-3; cdr3_aa: CAIRQGWQETQYF; cdr3_nt: TGTGCCATCAGACAGGGCTGGCAAGAGACCCAGTACTTC
clone_size: -; j_call: TRBJ1-1; d_call: TRBD1; v_call: TRBV5-4; cdr3_aa: CASSLRDRMNTEAFF; cdr3_nt: TGTGCCAGCAGCTTGCGGGACAGAATGAACACTGAAGCTTTCTTT
clone_size: few; j_call: TRBJ1-1; d_call: TRBD1; v_call: TRBV10-1; cdr3_aa: CASRTGTANTEAFF; cdr3_nt: TGCGCCAGCAGGACCGGGACAGCGAACACTGAAGCTTTCTTT
clone_size: -; j_call: TRBJ2-2; d_call: TRBD1; v_call: TRBV11-3; cdr3_aa: CASSLAQGEYTGELFF; cdr3_nt: TGTGCCAGCAGCTTAGCCCAGGGGGAATACACCGGGGAGCTGTTTTTT
clone_size: -; j_call: TRBJ2-1; d_call: TRBD2; v_call: TRBV18; cdr3_aa: CASSPTSGSVISYNEQFF; cdr3_nt: TGTGCCAGCTCACCCACTAGCGGGAGTGTGATCTCCTACAATGAGCAGTTCTTC
clone_size: -; j_call: TRBJ2-7; d_call: -; v_call: TRBV27; cdr3_aa: CASSPGSAQSYEQYF; cdr3_nt: TGTGCCAGCAGCCCAGGGTCCGCCCAATCCTACGAGCAGTACTTC
clone_size: -; j_call: TRBJ1-5; d_call: -; v_call: TRBV29-1; cdr3_aa: CSVRGAGNQPQHF; cdr3_nt: TGCAGCGTTCGGGGGGCGGGCAATCAGCCCCAGCATTTT
clone_size: -; j_call: TRBJ2-2; d_call: -; v_call: TRBV7-6; cdr3_aa: CATQADTGELFF; cdr3_nt: TGTGCCACCCAAGCGGACACCGGGGAGCTGTTTTTT
clone_size: -; j_call: TRBJ1-3; d_call: -; v_call: TRBV29-1; cdr3_aa: CSVDWKEASSGNTIYF; cdr3_nt: TGCAGCGTTGATTGGAAGGAGGCGAGCTCTGGAAACACCATATATTTT
clone_size: -; j_call: TRBJ2-1; d_call: TRBD2; v_call: TRBV7-9; cdr3_aa: CASSFILAEHLEQFF; cdr3_nt: TGTGCCAGCAGCTTTATACTAGCGGAGCACCTTGAGCAGTTCTTC
clone_size: -; j_call: TRBJ1-2; d_call: TRBD1; v_call: TRBV6-5; cdr3_aa: CASSRETGGYGYTF; cdr3_nt: TGTGCCAGCAGCAGGGAAACAGGGGGATATGGCTACACCTTC
clone_size: -; j_call: TRBJ1-5; d_call: -; v_call: TRBV19; cdr3_aa: CASTGTGYSNQPQHF; cdr3_nt: TGTGCCAGTACCGGCACAGGGTATAGCAATCAGCCCCAGCATTTT
clone_size: -; j_call: TRBJ2-1; d_call: TRBD2; v_call: TRBV19; cdr3_aa: CASSMAGVGNEQFF; cdr3_nt: TGTGCCAGTAGTATGGCGGGAGTGGGCAATGAGCAGTTCTTC
clone_size: -; j_call: TRBJ2-5; d_call: -; v_call: TRBV25-1; cdr3_aa: CASTRVNIPETQYF; cdr3_nt: TGTGCCAGCACCCGAGTGAATATCCCAGAGACCCAGTACTTC
clone_size: -; j_call: TRBJ2-1; d_call: TRBD2; v_call: TRBV5-1; cdr3_aa: CASSEWTSGNSGEQFF; cdr3_nt: TGCGCCAGCAGCGAATGGACTAGCGGGAACTCGGGGGAGCAGTTCTTC
clone_size: -; j_call: TRBJ1-2; d_call: -; v_call: TRBV28; cdr3_aa: CASSSFVGGGYTF; cdr3_nt: TGTGCCAGCAGCTCCTTCGTTGGGGGCGGCTACACCTTC
clone_size: once; j_call: TRBJ1-1; d_call: TRBD1; v_call: TRBV7-8; cdr3_aa: CASSPKTGSDLEAFF; cdr3_nt: TGTGCCAGCAGCCCAAAGACAGGGTCTGACCTTGAAGCTTTCTTT
clone_size: -; j_call: TRBJ2-7; d_call: -; v_call: TRBV4-1; cdr3_aa: CASSQVGRARGYEQYF; cdr3_nt: TGCGCCAGCAGCCAAGTAGGGAGAGCCCGAGGCTACGAGCAGTACTTC
clone_size: -; j_call: TRBJ2-7; d_call: -; v_call: TRBV7-3; cdr3_aa: CASSSGGEQYF; cdr3_nt: TGCGCCAGCAGCTCCGGCGGCGAGCAGTACTTC
clone_size: -; j_call: TRBJ2-7; d_call: -; v_call: TRBV7-6; cdr3_aa: CASSTTRGRAYEQYF; cdr3_nt: TGTGCCAGCAGTACCACCAGGGGTCGGGCCTACGAGCAGTACTTC
clone_size: -; j_call: TRBJ2-2; d_call: -; v_call: TRBV2; cdr3_aa: CASSASLADVTLFF; cdr3_nt: TGTGCCAGCAGTGCGAGTCTAGCTGATGTTACGCTGTTTTTT
clone_size: -; j_call: TRBJ2-7; d_call: -; v_call: TRBV5-6; cdr3_aa: CASSFGLGSEQYF; cdr3_nt: TGTGCCAGCAGCTTCGGACTCGGGAGCGAGCAGTACTTC
clone_size: -; j_call: TRBJ1-5; d_call: -; v_call: TRBV19; cdr3_aa: CASSIPRLDGGPVNQPQHF; cdr3_nt: TGTGCCAGTAGTATACCCCGATTAGATGGGGGCCCCGTCAATCAGCCCCAGCATTTT
clone_size: -; j_call: TRBJ2-5; d_call: -; v_call: TRBV5-4; cdr3_aa: CASSSLEGGIQETQYF; cdr3_nt: TGTGCCAGCAGCTCATTGGAGGGCGGGATCCAAGAGACCCAGTACTTC
clone_size: -; j_call: TRBJ2-3; d_call: -; v_call: TRBV4-3; cdr3_aa: CASSQGRGADTQYF; cdr3_nt: TGCGCCAGCAGCCAAGGACGGGGAGCAGATACGCAGTATTTT
clone_size: few; j_call: TRBJ2-2; d_call: TRBD2; v_call: TRBV4-3; cdr3_aa: CASSQGGGGETGELFF; cdr3_nt: TGCGCCAGCAGCCAAGGTGGCGGGGGGGAAACCGGGGAGCTGTTTTTT
clone_size: -; j_call: TRBJ1-1; d_call: -; v_call: TRBV27; cdr3_aa: CASSYSTGNTEAFF; cdr3_nt: TGTGCCAGCAGTTACTCAACAGGGAACACTGAAGCTTTCTTT
clone_size: once; j_call: TRBJ2-3; d_call: -; v_call: TRBV9; cdr3_aa: CASSTNRLNTDTQYF; cdr3_nt: TGTGCCAGCAGCACAAACCGACTCAACACAGATACGCAGTATTTT
clone_size: -; j_call: TRBJ2-1; d_call: -; v_call: TRBV10-3; cdr3_aa: CAINGERNEQFF; cdr3_nt: TGTGCCATCAACGGGGAGAGGAATGAGCAGTTCTTC
clone_size: -; j_call: TRBJ2-5; d_call: TRBD2; v_call: TRBV6-1; cdr3_aa: CASSESVAGPTGQETQYF; cdr3_nt: TGTGCCAGCAGTGAATCTGTAGCGGGACCGACTGGGCAAGAGACCCAGTACTTC